This T cell receptor (beta chain) was found in a study of Ad26.COV2.S vaccination and SARS-CoV-2 variants. CDR1 and CDR2 (germline): MNHEY, SVGEGT. The CDR3 extends over 13 amino acids. The V end lost 5 bases, the J end lost 3 bases, and 8 bases lay between the germline ends. Points from the study as a whole: Relative to placebo recipients, vaccine recipients exhibited elevated spike-specific TCR breadth. Post-vaccination breadth of spike-specific CD8+ and CD4+ T cell responses was reportedly substantial.

Treatment of the sample: some 19 received Ad26.COV2.S at low or high dose, single or two shots; about 5 received placebo; per-sample allocation not given. Following the first vaccine or placebo injection, samples were taken on day 63. Donation came from an adult in Boston who was aged 18-55 years. Method: immunoSEQ multiplex PCR; TCRdb's copy keeps in-frame clones and lacks some. Here the sample spans some 240,000 clones, around 85% being singletons. In regard to this clone: Antigen: not known.

The input for sequencing was peripheral blood, taken in a trial of Ad26.COV2.S vaccine versus placebo. This chain links TRBV6-2 or TRBV6-3 with TRBJ1-5; D perhaps matches TRBD1 (5 bases). The clonotype was recovered from a person between 18 and 65 years old who received the Ad26.COV2.S COVID-19 vaccine or a placebo. The CDR3, as DNA: TGTGCCAGCAGTCCGGGGGTCAATCAGCCCCAGCATTTT. This encodes CASSPGVNQPQHF.